Shown below are 3 T cell receptor beta chains from a single sample sequenced in a study of blood T cell repertoires in COVID-19. Produced via immunoSEQ multiplex PCR; TCRdb's table is partial and in-frame only. The sample yields some 160,000 clones, 88% seen once. The sample consisted of PBMCs or T cells enriched from blood (not recorded which). All receptors come from a woman between 50 and 59 years old who had recovered from COVID-19.

The rearrangement links TRBV27 to TRBJ2-1; 7 positions match TRBD1. The trim removed 5 bases at V and 8 bases at J, leaving 12 bases unmatched. Germline lookup yields CDR1 MNHEY and CDR2 SMNVEV (reference sequence). CDR3 length: 15 amino acids. The CDR3 reads CASSLRGRGMYEQFF. In nucleotides, the CDR3 is TGTGCCAGCAGTCTGAGGGGGCGCGGTATGTATGAGCAGTTCTTC.

The V gene is TRBV4-3, the J gene TRBJ2-5; 13 nucleotides line up with TRBD2. CDR1 LGHNA and CDR2 YSLEER come from the germline V gene. The CDR3 runs 16 residues. Trimming cost V 1 base and J 6 bases; bases outside gene matches: 5. The CDR3 sequence: CASSQVGTSGDQTQYF. Written as DNA, the CDR3 is TGCGCCAGCAGCCAAGTGGGGACTAGCGGGGATCAGACCCAGTACTTC.

V gene TRBV5-5 combines with J gene TRBJ2-7; the D gene is possibly TRBD1 (5 bases). Trimming stripped 1 base from V and 4 bases from J, with 18 bases between. Germline lookup yields CDR1 SGHKS and CDR2 YYEKEE (reference sequence). The CDR3 has 16 residues. The CDR3 DNA follows: TGTGCCAGCAGCTTGATGGAAGGGGCAGCCAAGTACGAGCAGTACTTC. Translating gives CASSLMEGAAKYEQYF.